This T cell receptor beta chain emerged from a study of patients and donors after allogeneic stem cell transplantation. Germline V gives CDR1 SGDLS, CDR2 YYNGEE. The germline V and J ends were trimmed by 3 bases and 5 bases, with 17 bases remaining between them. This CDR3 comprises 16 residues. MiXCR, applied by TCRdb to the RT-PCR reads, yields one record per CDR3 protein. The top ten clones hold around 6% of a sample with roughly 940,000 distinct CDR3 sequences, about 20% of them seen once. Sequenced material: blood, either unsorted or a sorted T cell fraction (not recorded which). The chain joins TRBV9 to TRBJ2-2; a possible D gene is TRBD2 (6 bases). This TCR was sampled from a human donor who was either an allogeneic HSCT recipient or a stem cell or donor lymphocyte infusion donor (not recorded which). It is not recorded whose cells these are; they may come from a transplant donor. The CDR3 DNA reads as TGTGCCAGCAGCGCCAATGATGGGCTAGCGACCGGGGAGCTGTTTTTT. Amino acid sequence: CASSANDGLATGELFF.